One and the same sample provided the 19 T cell receptor beta chains below, sequenced in a study of blood T cell repertoires in COVID-19. The protocol was immunoSEQ multiplex PCR, while the TCRdb copy is restricted to in-frame clones and leaves out a portion. The top ten hold roughly 10% of the sample, which has 50,000 to 60,000 clones, 90% seen once. Material for sequencing was peripheral blood. These TCRs come from a woman older than 75 with acute or convalescent COVID-19.

CDR3 region: CASKLVLQAGGSYEQYF. In DNA form, the CDR3 reads TGTGCCTCAAAGCTTGTTCTACAGGCAGGGGGGTCCTACGAGCAGTACTTC. V and J are TRBV5-8 and TRBJ2-7; D might be TRBD1 (7 bases). The V gene's germline CDR1 is SGHTS and CDR2 YDEGEE. CDR3 size: 17 residues. V was clipped by 10 bases and J by 1 base, with 27 bases between them.

This chain uses TRBV19 with TRBJ1-4; 7 bases match TRBD1. Germline CDR1 is LNHDA and CDR2 is SQIVND (reference sequence). The CDR3 is 16 amino acids. After removal of 3 bases from V and 5 bases from J, the junction contained 9 bases not matched to a gene. CDR3 residues: CASSMTPGQSNEKLFF. For the CDR3, the DNA is TGTGCCAGTAGTATGACGCCGGGACAGAGCAATGAAAAACTGTTTTTT.

This rearrangement joins TRBV29-1 to TRBJ1-5; 7 bases fit TRBD1. The CDR3 runs 13 residues. V gave up 7 bases and J gave up 3 bases; unmatched junction bases: 6. CDR1 and CDR2 from the germline V gene are SQVTM and ANQGSEA. CDR3 in amino acids: CSAVTGFNQPQHF. The CDR3 DNA reads as TGCAGCGCCGTGACAGGGTTCAATCAGCCCCAGCATTTT.

About this clone: The junction differs from germline at one of its ends, possibly a read error. The rearrangement uses TRBV7-7 and TRBJ2-1; the match to TRBD1 covers 9 bases. The germline V gene has CDR1 SSHAT and CDR2 FNYEAQ (reference sequence). CDR3 size: 15 residues. As DNA, the CDR3 is TGTGCTAGCAGCTTCGCACCGGGACAGGGTTATGAGCAGTTCTTC. This gives the protein CASSFAPGQGYEQFF.

V is TRBV4-3 and J is TRBJ2-2; D is possibly TRBD2 (6 bases). The CDR3 runs 15 residues. Germline V lookup: CDR1 LGHNA, CDR2 YSLEER. Trimming took off 1 base at V and 5 bases at J, with 11 bases between the two ends. The chain's CDR3 is CASSQAGLRTGELFF. The CDR3 DNA is TGCGCCAGCAGCCAAGCGGGACTGCGGACCGGGGAGCTGTTTTTT.

The chain joins TRBV3-1 (or the pseudogene TRBV3-2) to TRBJ2-4; D is perhaps TRBD2 (6 bases). With 3 bases removed from V and 0 bases from J, the gap between germline ends came to 9 bases. CDR1 and CDR2 (germline): LGHDT, YNNKEL (reference sequence). The CDR3 is made up of 15 amino acids. CDR3 sequence: CASSQGGLAKNIQYF. CDR3 bases: TGTGCCAGCAGCCAGGGGGGTTTAGCCAAAAACATTCAGTACTTC.

The chain combines TRBV27 with TRBJ1-2; weak D call: TRBD1 (5 bases). This CDR3 has 14 amino acids. Deletions cut 5 bases from V and 7 bases from J, with 17 bases between. Looked up from germline, CDR1 is MNHEY and CDR2 is SMNVEV (reference sequence). The CDR3 DNA is TGTGCCAGCAGTCCCTCTCTGCGGGGCACTGGCTACACCTTC. Protein sequence: CASSPSLRGTGYTF.

The rearrangement links TRBV6-1 to TRBJ1-1; D may be TRBD1 (5 bases). The V and J ends lost 1 base and 3 bases respectively, with 9 bases between them. Germline CDR1 MNHNS, CDR2 SASEGT. This CDR3 region has 14 residues. CDR3 sequence (DNA): TGTGCCAGCAGTGAAGGGGGGGGGTACACTGAAGCTTTCTTT. Its protein is CASSEGGGYTEAFF.

The chain recombines TRBV18 with TRBJ1-3; TRBD1 might be the D (5 bases). The CDR3 is made up of 17 amino acids. Germline loops: CDR1 KGHSH, CDR2 LQKENI. Trimming removed 1 base from V and 0 bases from J, with 13 bases in between. The CDR3 sequence: CASSPRGSLGSGNTIYF. For the CDR3, the DNA is TGTGCCAGCTCACCACGGGGCAGTCTGGGCTCTGGAAACACCATATATTTT.

The V call is TRBV6-2 or TRBV6-3, the J call TRBJ2-7; 12 nucleotides match TRBD1. V shed 5 bases and J 7 bases; nucleotides not matched to a gene: 12. This CDR3 is 16 amino acids long. The germline gives CDR1 MNHEY, CDR2 SVGEGT. In DNA form, the CDR3 reads TGTGCCAGCAGTCCGGCCGGGGGACAGGGGGCAGGGGAGCAGTACTTC. Residues: CASSPAGGQGAGEQYF.

J is TRBJ2-2 and V is TRBV12-3 or TRBV12-4, with D unresolved. This CDR3 region has 12 residues. V dropped 5 bases and J dropped 1 base, with 2 bases sitting between them. The CDR3 loop is CASSLNTGELFF. Here the CDR3 DNA reads TGTGCCAGCAGTCTGAACACCGGGGAGCTGTTTTTT.

This chain uses TRBV11-2 with TRBJ1-2, with TRBD1 as a possible D gene (5 bases). There are 12 residues in the CDR3. The V end was cut by 5 bases, the J end by 4 bases, with 8 bases between. In germline, CDR1 is SGHAT, CDR2 FQNNGV. The CDR3: CASSQGPYGYTF. The CDR3 DNA reads as TGTGCCAGCAGCCAGGGCCCCTATGGCTACACCTTC.

The chain is built from TRBV7-8 and TRBJ1-6; 7 bases line up with TRBD1. The CDR3 length is 19 residues. With V trimmed by 4 bases and J by 4 bases, 16 bases remained unmatched. The V gene's germline CDR1 is SGHVS and CDR2 FQNEAQ. The CDR3 spells CASSSVPSGTASYNSPLHF. CDR3 coding DNA: TGTGCCAGCAGCTCAGTTCCCTCCGGGACAGCAAGTTATAATTCACCCCTCCACTTT.

V is TRBV5-1 and J is TRBJ2-3; D is uncertain. The CDR3 loop spans 15 amino acids. The germline V gene has CDR1 SGHRS and CDR2 YFSETQ. Trimming took 5 bases from V and 9 from J, leaving 22 bases between them. CDR3 sequence: CASSSPVVLKETQYF. As DNA, the CDR3 is TGCGCCAGCAGTTCCCCCGTAGTCCTCAAGGAGACGCAGTATTTT.

The chain joins TRBV7-2 to TRBJ2-7; TRBD2 might be the D (5 bases). The germline V and J ends were trimmed by 3 bases and 10 bases, with 16 bases remaining between them. This CDR3 is built from 13 residues. CDR1 and CDR2 from the germline V gene are SGHTA and FQGNSA. The CDR3 sequence: CASSFLAAYGQYF. In DNA, the CDR3 is TGTGCCAGCAGCTTCCTAGCTGCTTACGGTCAGTACTTC.

This sequence joins TRBV19 and TRBJ2-3, with 10 bases that match TRBD1. Unmatched junction bases numbered 11, after V lost 9 bases and J lost 8 bases. Germline lookup yields CDR1 LNHDA and CDR2 SQIVND (reference sequence). This CDR3 has 14 amino acids. The CDR3 spells CASRDRGTGGTQYF. CDR3 nucleotides: TGTGCCAGCCGGGACAGGGGAACAGGGGGTACGCAGTATTTT.

The chain couples TRBV11-2 to TRBJ1-2; 11 bases map to TRBD1. The germline V gene encodes CDR1 SGHAT and CDR2 FQNNGV. V was clipped by 1 base and J by 4 bases; unmatched bases: 5. The CDR3 runs to 16 residues. CDR3 loop: CASSLGDRGTRYGYTF. CDR3 sequence (DNA): TGTGCCAGCAGCTTAGGGGACAGGGGGACGCGCTATGGCTACACCTTC.

This chain joins TRBV5-4 and TRBJ2-1, with 15 bases fitting TRBD2. CDR1 is SGHNT and CDR2 is YYREEE in the germline V gene (reference sequence). CDR3 length equals 17 residues. Germline trimming cut 2 bases from V and 3 bases from J; bases unmatched to any gene: 3. The CDR3 DNA reads as TGTGCCAGCAGCTTCGGGACTAGCGGGAGGATCTACAATGAGCAGTTCTTC. Protein sequence: CASSFGTSGRIYNEQFF.

J is TRBJ1-3 and V is TRBV18, with D possibly being TRBD1 (6 bases). The CDR3 totals 15 residues. Trimming left V 2 bases short and J 4 bases short, with 12 bases between. The germline CDR1 and CDR2 sequences are KGHSH and LQKENI. CDR3 region: CASSPGGGRGNTIYF. CDR3 bases: TGTGCCAGCTCACCAGGGGGGGGCCGCGGAAACACCATATATTTT. The complete variable domain, with remaining parts taken from reference TRBV18 and TRBJ1-3, reads NAGVMQNPRHLVRRRGQEARLRCSPMKGHSHVYWYRQLPEEGLKFMVYLQKENIIDESGMPKERFSAEFPKEGPSILRIQQVVRGDSAAYFCASSPGGGRGNTIYFGEGSWLTVV.